This TCR beta chain is drawn from a study of cytomegalovirus exposure and HLA in healthy donors. General study findings and limits: Being productive about 87% or about 30% of the time was typical of most TCR beta V segments in an earlier analysis. Investigators reported 164 TCR beta chains as tied to cytomegalovirus. Clonal expansion was found to be greater in HLA-associated TCR beta chains than in equally common others in a later analysis.

CDR1 and CDR2 from the germline V gene are SEHNR and FQNEAQ (reference sequence). With V trimmed by 1 base and J by 4 bases, 6 bases remained unmatched. The length of the CDR3 is 16 residues. Concerning this clone: The antigen is not known.

The PCR had 60 Vbeta and 13 Jbeta primers. Profiling relied on immunoSEQ multiplex PCR, and the TCRdb table lists in-frame clones only, not all of them. The sample carries about 160,000 clones, about 79% recorded once. Sequences were obtained from PBMCs. The chain is built from TRBV7-9 and TRBJ2-3; 9 bases fit TRBD2. The source is a man over 45 in good health and CMV-seropositive. The DNA of the CDR3 is TGTGCCAGCAGCTTAGAGGGCGGGAGGGCCGCAGATACGCAGTATTTT. Amino acid sequence: CASSLEGGRAADTQYF.